Listed below are T cell receptor beta chains from one sample, sequenced in a study of blood T cell repertoires in COVID-19. The assay was immunoSEQ multiplex PCR, and TCRdb's table has in-frame clones only and misses some. The table has fewer than 400,000 clones, 75% to 90% seen once; the top ten hold around 4.8%. Sequencing used PBMCs or T cells enriched from blood (not recorded which). The receptors here all came from a man in his sixties who had recovered from COVID-19. The CDR3 runs from the conserved cysteine through the conserved F or W. D genes are given only for firm matches. Expanded clones are given a class, and other clones once, few, many or no size at all.

cdr3_length j_call v_call clone_size d_call cdr3_aa cdr3_nt
14 TRBJ1-2 TRBV5-8 few TRBD1 CASRRTGDPYGYTF TGTGCCAGCAGAAGGACAGGGGATCCCTATGGCTACACCTTC
16 TRBJ1-5 TRBV28 . . CASSLSSGRSNQPQHF TGTGCCAGCAGTTTATCCTCGGGTCGGAGCAATCAGCCCCAGCATTTT
15 TRBJ1-1 TRBV10-3 . . CAISDSQGRGTEAFF TGTGCCATCAGTGACTCCCAGGGTAGGGGGACTGAAGCTTTCTTT
15 TRBJ2-7 TRBV7-9 . . CASSLSAGTSYEQYF TGTGCCAGCAGCTTATCCGCGGGGACCTCCTACGAGCAGTACTTC
14 TRBJ2-7 TRBV5-1 . TRBD1 CASSLGQGAVEQYF TGCGCCAGCAGCCTGGGACAGGGGGCGGTCGAGCAGTACTTC
14 TRBJ1-3 TRBV7-8 . TRBD1 CASSSTGVGNTIYF TGTGCCAGCAGCTCGACAGGGGTAGGAAACACCATATATTTT
16 TRBJ2-5 TRBV5-1 few TRBD2 CASSRGLAAYQETQYF TGCGCCAGCAGCCGGGGACTAGCGGCGTACCAAGAGACCCAGTACTTC
15 TRBJ2-7 TRBV27 . . CASSLWPAAPPEQYF TGTGCCAGCAGTTTATGGCCAGCGGCCCCACCCGAGCAGTACTTC
11 TRBJ2-5 TRBV7-9 . . CASSAQETQYF TGTGCCAGCAGCGCGCAAGAGACCCAGTACTTC
15 TRBJ1-1 TRBV5-6 . TRBD1 CASSRRDRGQSEAFF TGTGCCAGCAGCCGTCGGGACAGGGGGCAAAGTGAAGCTTTCTTT
13 TRBJ2-1 TRBV3-1/TRBV3-2 . . CASSQDFSGGQFF TGTGCCAGCAGCCAAGATTTCTCCGGCGGGCAGTTCTTC
12 TRBJ2-7 TRBV7-2 once . CASSPPSYEQYF TGTGCCAGCAGTCCCCCTTCCTACGAGCAGTACTTC
17 TRBJ1-1 TRBV9 . TRBD1 CASSAGGPGQTDTEAFF TGTGCCAGCAGCGCCGGGGGACCGGGACAGACCGACACTGAAGCTTTCTTT
16 TRBJ1-5 TRBV7-9 . . CASSLGGVGANQPQHF TGTGCCAGCAGCTTAGGCGGGGTAGGGGCCAATCAGCCCCAGCATTTT
17 TRBJ2-1 TRBV7-2 once TRBD2 CASSLVRSGATYNEQFF TGTGCCAGCAGCTTAGTCCGTAGCGGGGCGACCTACAATGAGCAGTTCTTC
15 TRBJ1-6 TRBV7-2 . . CASSLDPGRRSPLHF TGTGCCAGCAGCTTAGACCCAGGGAGGCGGTCACCCCTCCACTTT
17 TRBJ2-7 TRBV7-9 . TRBD2 CASSSRRIGAGVREQYF TGTGCCAGCAGCTCCCGTAGAATAGGAGCGGGAGTCCGCGAGCAGTACTTC
16 TRBJ1-5 TRBV7-2 . . CASSSQGPLSNQPQHF TGTGCCAGCAGCTCCCAGGGTCCACTTAGCAATCAGCCCCAGCATTTT
17 TRBJ2-7 TRBV7-9 . TRBD2 CASSPGVGAGGENEQYF TGTGCCAGCAGCCCCGGAGTTGGTGCGGGAGGCGAGAACGAGCAGTACTTC
15 TRBJ2-7 TRBV24-1 . TRBD1 CATSPGQLGDYEQYF TGTGCCACCAGTCCGGGACAGCTGGGGGATTACGAGCAGTACTTC
15 TRBJ2-1 TRBV6-4 . . CASSDSVVSYNEQFF TGTGCCAGCAGTGATAGTGTAGTTTCGTACAATGAGCAGTTCTTC
15 TRBJ2-2 TRBV27 . . CASSFAGSLSGELFF TGTGCCAGCAGTTTCGCAGGGTCCCTCTCCGGGGAGCTGTTTTTT
17 TRBJ2-7 TRBV5-1 . TRBD2 CASSLGASGVSTYEQYF TGCGCCAGCAGCTTGGGGGCTAGCGGGGTTAGTACCTACGAGCAGTACTTC
14 TRBJ2-7 TRBV7-2 . . CASSLRAGSDEQYF TGTGCCAGCAGCTTGAGGGCGGGATCCGACGAGCAGTACTTC
14 TRBJ2-7 TRBV6-5 . . CASTEWADPYEQYF TGTGCCAGCACCGAGTGGGCAGATCCCTACGAGCAGTACTTC